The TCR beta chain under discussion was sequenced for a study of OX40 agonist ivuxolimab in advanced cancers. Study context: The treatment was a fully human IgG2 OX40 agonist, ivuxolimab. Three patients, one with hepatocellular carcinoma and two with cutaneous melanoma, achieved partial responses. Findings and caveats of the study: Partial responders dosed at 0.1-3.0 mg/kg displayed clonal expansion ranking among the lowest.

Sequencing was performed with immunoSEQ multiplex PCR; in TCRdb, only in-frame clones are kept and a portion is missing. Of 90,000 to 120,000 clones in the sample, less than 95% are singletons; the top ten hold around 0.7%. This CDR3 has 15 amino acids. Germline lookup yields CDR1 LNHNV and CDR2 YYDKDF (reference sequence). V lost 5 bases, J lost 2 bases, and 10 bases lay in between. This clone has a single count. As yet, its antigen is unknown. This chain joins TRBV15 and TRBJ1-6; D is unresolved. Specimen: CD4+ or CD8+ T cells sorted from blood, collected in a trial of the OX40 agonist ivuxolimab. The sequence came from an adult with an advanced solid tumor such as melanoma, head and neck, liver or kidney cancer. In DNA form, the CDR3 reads TGTGCCACCAGCGGCGCTCGGGCCTATAATTCACCCCTCCACTTT. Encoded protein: CATSGARAYNSPLHF.